Listed below are T cell receptor beta chains from one sample, sequenced in a study of cytomegalovirus exposure and HLA in healthy donors. Repertoires were generated with immunoSEQ multiplex PCR, while TCRdb's copy carries only in-frame clones and drops some. The table lists approximately 150,000 clones, under 90% of them singletons. Material for sequencing was PBMCs. The receptors stem from a man aged 18 to 30 in good health and CMV-seronegative. Both conserved end residues are part of each CDR3. D genes are given only for firm matches. Clone sizes are given selectively: once, few, many, or a class where the clone is expanded.

>15|NA|TRBJ2-2|TRBV5-1|NA
CASSLERPDTGELFF
TGCGCCAGCAGCTTGGAGCGGCCAGACACCGGGGAGCTGTTTTTT
>15|NA|TRBJ2-7|TRBV5-4|TRBD1
CASSTRDRDLYEQYF
TGTGCCAGCAGCACCCGGGACAGGGACCTCTACGAGCAGTACTTC
>16|once|TRBJ2-3|TRBV5-1|TRBD1
CASSLGDRGGSDTQYF
TGCGCCAGCAGCTTGGGGGACAGGGGTGGATCAGATACGCAGTATTTT
>14|NA|TRBJ2-3|TRBV5-1|TRBD1
CASSWTRGSDTQYF
TGCGCCAGCAGCTGGACCAGGGGGTCTGATACGCAGTATTTT
>12|NA|TRBJ2-3|TRBV28|NA
CASSLILEAQYF
TGTGCCAGCAGTTTAATCCTAGAGGCACAGTATTTT
>13|NA|TRBJ2-2|TRBV21-1|NA
CASPGENTGELFF
TGTGCCAGCCCAGGGGAAAACACCGGGGAGCTGTTTTTT
>16|NA|TRBJ2-1|TRBV5-4|TRBD2
CASSSPASGLYNEQFF
TGTGCCAGCAGCTCCCCGGCTAGCGGACTTTACAATGAGCAGTTCTTC
>15|NA|TRBJ1-6|TRBV10-3|NA
CAISERQGGNSPLHF
TGTGCCATCAGTGAGAGGCAGGGAGGCAATTCACCCCTCCACTTT
>14|NA|TRBJ1-4|TRBV28|TRBD1
CASSPGQGTEKLFF
TGTGCCAGCAGTCCCGGACAGGGTACGGAAAAACTGTTTTTT
>13|NA|TRBJ1-2|TRBV7-6|NA
CASSPGNRFIYTF
TGTGCCAGCAGCCCAGGGAACAGGTTTATCTACACCTTC
>15|NA|TRBJ2-3|TRBV7-8|NA
CASTVVLENTDTQYF
TGTGCCAGCACTGTTGTATTAGAGAACACAGATACGCAGTATTTT
>17|few|TRBJ2-6|TRBV4-1|NA
CASSQDHRASGANVLTF
TGCGCCAGCAGCCAAGATCACAGGGCATCTGGGGCCAACGTCCTGACTTTC
>15|few|TRBJ2-7|TRBV5-8|NA
CASSLGRGSVYEQYF
TGTGCCAGCAGCTTGGGGAGGGGCAGCGTCTACGAGCAGTACTTC
>15|NA|TRBJ2-1|TRBV2|TRBD1
CASRGQTGEDNEQFF
TGTGCCAGCAGGGGGCAGACAGGGGAGGACAATGAGCAGTTCTTC
>15|NA|TRBJ1-1|TRBV5-4|NA
CASSLRGLSNTEAFF
TGTGCCAGCAGCCTTAGGGGATTGTCGAACACTGAAGCTTTCTTT
>17|once|TRBJ2-1|TRBV4-1|TRBD1
CASSQEAGQGHYNEQFF
TGCGCCAGCAGCCAAGAAGCGGGACAGGGCCACTACAATGAGCAGTTCTTC
>10|NA|TRBJ2-5|TRBV20-1|NA
CSASSETQYF
TGCAGTGCTAGCTCGGAGACCCAGTACTTC
>13|few|TRBJ2-1|TRBV5-6|NA
CASSLVVGREEFF
TGTGCCAGCAGCTTGGTCGTAGGCAGGGAAGAGTTCTTC
>14|few|TRBJ1-5|TRBV14|NA
CASSPRGGNQPQHF
TGTGCCAGCAGCCCCAGGGGTGGCAATCAGCCCCAGCATTTT
>14|NA|TRBJ2-5|TRBV7-3|TRBD1
CASSSDRGPRTQYF
TGTGCCAGCAGCTCTGACAGGGGCCCACGGACCCAGTACTTC
>13|NA|TRBJ2-7|TRBV25-1|NA
CASSDYKSYEQYF
TGTGCCAGCAGTGATTACAAGTCCTACGAGCAGTACTTC
>13|NA|TRBJ1-2|TRBV18|NA
CASSPNREDGYTF
TGTGCCAGCTCACCGAACCGGGAGGATGGCTACACCTTC
>16|NA|TRBJ2-6|TRBV5-6|NA
CASSFIPSSGANVLTF
TGTGCCAGCAGCTTTATCCCGAGTTCTGGGGCCAACGTCCTGACTTTC
>12|NA|TRBJ2-3|TRBV6-6|NA
CASSSSTDTQYF
TGTGCCAGCAGTTCTAGCACAGATACGCAGTATTTT
>17|NA|TRBJ1-4|TRBV10-2|NA
CASSVGPEGGLGEKLFF
TGCGCCAGCAGTGTAGGGCCCGAAGGTGGACTAGGTGAAAAACTGTTTTTT
>18|NA|TRBJ2-6|TRBV7-9|TRBD1
CASSFPTGGHSGANVLTF
TGTGCCAGCAGCTTTCCGACAGGGGGCCATAGTGGGGCCAACGTCCTGACTTTC
>16|NA|TRBJ1-2|TRBV9|NA
CASSPGGGVGPDGYTF
TGTGCCAGCAGCCCGGGGGGCGGAGTGGGGCCTGATGGCTACACCTTC
>14|NA|TRBJ1-1|TRBV7-2|TRBD1
CASSLVGTGGQAFF
TGTGCCAGCAGCTTAGTTGGCACAGGGGGCCAGGCTTTCTTT
>18|once|TRBJ2-3|TRBV10-2|TRBD2
CASREVLLRDYITDTQYF
TGCGCCAGCAGGGAGGTCTTATTAAGGGACTATATTACAGATACGCAGTATTTT
>16|NA|TRBJ1-5|TRBV6-6|NA
CASSYSLRAGDQPQHF
TGTGCCAGCAGTTACTCCCTCAGGGCCGGCGATCAGCCCCAGCATTTT
>16|NA|TRBJ2-1|TRBV19|NA
CASSMGTSFSYNEQFF
TGTGCCAGTAGTATGGGAACTAGCTTCTCCTACAATGAGCAGTTCTTC
>12|NA|TRBJ1-1|TRBV6-6|NA
CASSYSGGEAFF
TGTGCCAGCAGTTACTCCGGGGGAGAAGCTTTCTTT
>14|NA|TRBJ1-2|TRBV11-2|TRBD1
CASSRDSGLDGYTF
TGTGCCAGCAGCAGGGACAGCGGCCTTGATGGCTACACCTTC
>14|NA|TRBJ2-3|TRBV14|NA
CASSHGREGDTQYF
TGTGCCAGCAGCCACGGGCGGGAAGGGGATACGCAGTATTTT
>15|few|TRBJ1-2|TRBV4-3|NA
CASSQDSTGAYGYTF
TGCGCCAGCAGCCAAGACTCCACCGGAGCGTATGGCTACACCTTC
>15|NA|TRBJ1-2|TRBV13|TRBD1
CASSSHRGRSYGYTF
TGTGCCAGCAGCTCCCACAGGGGCCGCTCTTATGGCTACACCTTC
>14|NA|TRBJ1-5|TRBV6-5|TRBD1
CASSKGTDNQPQHF
TGTGCCAGCAGTAAGGGGACAGATAATCAGCCCCAGCATTTT
>14|NA|TRBJ1-3|TRBV6-5|TRBD1
CASTPGQESDTIYF
TGTGCCAGCACCCCGGGACAGGAGTCTGACACCATATATTTT
>15|NA|TRBJ2-7|TRBV2|NA
CASSDKTGYSYEQYF
TGTGCCAGCAGTGACAAAACGGGGTACTCCTACGAGCAGTACTTC
>15|NA|TRBJ2-7|TRBV9|NA
CASSPHRGSLSEQYF
TGTGCCAGCAGCCCGCATAGGGGGAGCTTAAGCGAGCAGTACTTC
>13|NA|TRBJ1-5|TRBV28|NA
CASSRQDHQPQHF
TGTGCCAGCAGTCGACAGGACCATCAGCCCCAGCATTTT
>13|NA|TRBJ1-5|TRBV7-9|NA
CASSLSGDQPQHF
TGTGCCAGCAGCTTATCAGGGGATCAGCCCCAGCATTTT